A single count supports the clone carrying this T cell receptor beta chain. Its target is unknown. It was with 60 Vbeta and 13 Jbeta primers that the PCR ran. Method: immunoSEQ multiplex PCR; TCRdb's copy keeps in-frame clones and lacks some. The data contain 150,000 or so clones, around 83% of them singletons. The record originates from a study of cytomegalovirus exposure and HLA in healthy donors. Overall study results and limits: Being indistinguishable, some V segments were excluded, TRBV6-2 and TRBV6-3 among them. Investigators reported under 200 TCR beta chains as tied to cytomegalovirus.

The CDR3 is made up of 13 amino acids. V was shortened by 8 bases and J by 2 bases, with 12 bases between the two germline ends. Germline V gene data show CDR1 as SNHLY and CDR2 as FYNNEI. This chain links TRBV2 with TRBJ2-5, with a possible D match to TRBD1 (6 bases). This sequence originates from a middle-aged man in good health and CMV-seropositive. The sequencing input was PBMCs. As DNA, the CDR3 is TGTGCCAGCCGGGACATCCTACAAGAGACCCAGTACTTC. Its protein is CASRDILQETQYF. Based on the CDR3 plus reference TRBV2 and TRBJ2-5, the full variable domain is EPEVTQTPSHQVTQMGQEVILRCVPISNHLYFYWYRQILGQKVEFLVSFYNNEISEKSEIFDDQFSVERPDGSNFTLKIRSTKLEDSAMYFCASRDILQETQYFGPGTRLLVL.